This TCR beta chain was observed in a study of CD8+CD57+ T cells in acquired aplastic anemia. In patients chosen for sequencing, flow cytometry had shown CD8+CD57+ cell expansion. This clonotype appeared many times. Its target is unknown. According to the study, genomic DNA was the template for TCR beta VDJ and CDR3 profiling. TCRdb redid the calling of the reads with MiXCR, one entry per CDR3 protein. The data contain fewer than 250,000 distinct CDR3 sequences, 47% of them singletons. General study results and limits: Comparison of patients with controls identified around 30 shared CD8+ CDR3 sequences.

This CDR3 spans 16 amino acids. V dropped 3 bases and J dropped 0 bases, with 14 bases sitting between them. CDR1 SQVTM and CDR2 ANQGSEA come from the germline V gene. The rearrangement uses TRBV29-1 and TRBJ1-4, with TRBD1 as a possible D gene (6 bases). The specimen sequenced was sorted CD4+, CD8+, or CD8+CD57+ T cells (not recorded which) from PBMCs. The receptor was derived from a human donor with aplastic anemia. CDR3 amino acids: CSVDDRPSATNEKLFF. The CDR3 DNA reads TGCAGCGTTGACGACAGGCCTAGCGCAACTAATGAAAAACTGTTTTTT.